These 9 T cell receptor beta chains were all obtained from the same sample, sequenced in a study of blood T cell repertoires in COVID-19. Assay: immunoSEQ multiplex PCR; the TCRdb copy retains only in-frame clones and omits some. The sample holds under 250,000 clones, about 90% seen once. Material: PBMCs or T cells enriched from blood (not recorded which). These receptors were taken from a woman aged 40 to 55 who had been exposed to COVID-19.

The chain is built from TRBV7-2 and TRBJ2-6; maybe TRBD1 (7 bases). The CDR3 spans 15 residues. Germline values: CDR1 SGHTA, CDR2 FQGNSA. The V and J ends lost 7 bases and 4 bases respectively, with 14 bases between them. Here the CDR3 reads CASTNQGGGANVLTF. In DNA, the CDR3 is TGTGCCAGCACTAACCAGGGGGGAGGGGCCAACGTCCTGACTTTC.

This chain links TRBV28 with TRBJ2-1, with 11 bases identical to TRBD1. The CDR3 is 19 residues long. Looked up from germline, CDR1 is MDHEN and CDR2 is SYDVKM. Trimming took 6 bases from V and 5 from J; bases not matched to a gene: 18. CDR3 region: CASSPLYHGQGANHNEQFF. The CDR3 DNA sequence: TGTGCCAGCAGCCCCCTCTATCACGGACAGGGGGCTAACCACAATGAGCAGTTCTTC.

This clone occurred once. The chain combines TRBV7-2 with TRBJ2-3; perhaps TRBD2 as D (6 bases). Deletions cut 1 base from V and 4 bases from J, with 12 bases between. Germline CDR1 reads SGHTA; CDR2 reads FQGNSA. CDR3 length equals 15 residues. The CDR3 spells CASSLGAGPADTQYF. The DNA for the CDR3 is TGTGCCAGCAGCTTAGGGGCGGGGCCGGCAGATACGCAGTATTTT. Together with reference TRBV7-2 and TRBJ2-3, the CDR3 gives the full variable domain: GAGVSQSPSNKVTEKGKDVELRCDPISGHTALYWYRQSLGQGLEFLIYFQGNSAPDKSGLPSDRFSAERTGGSVSTLTIQRTQQEDSAVYLCASSLGAGPADTQYFGPGTRLTVL.

This clone has a handful of counts. The chain employs TRBV27 and TRBJ1-6; 9 positions agree with TRBD1. J was trimmed by 8 bases and V by 6 bases; bases with no gene match: 8. In germline, CDR1 is MNHEY, CDR2 SMNVEV (reference sequence). The CDR3 is made up of 15 amino acids. The CDR3 region has the DNA TGTGCCAGCAGCCCCGGGACAGGGATTCATTCACCCCTCCACTTT. Its protein is CASSPGTGIHSPLHF.

About this clone itself: At one end the junction does not follow the germline gene, possibly because of a read error. The sample holds other DNA sequences that translate to the same CDR3. This chain links TRBV5-1 with TRBJ1-2; perhaps TRBD1 as D (5 bases). This CDR3 is built from 13 residues. Germline V CDR1 and CDR2: SGHRS, YFSETQ. Here the CDR3 reads CASSLTANYGYTF. CDR3 sequence (DNA): TGTGCCAGCAGCTTGACAGCAAACTATGGCTACACCTTC.

This clone appeared once. The rearrangement joins TRBV27 to TRBJ1-6; the match to TRBD1 covers 7 bases. This CDR3 has 15 residues. The germline CDR1 and CDR2 sequences are MNHEY and SMNVEV (reference sequence). V was pared by 4 bases and J by 7 bases, with 7 bases of the junction left unmatched. The CDR3 here is CASSWGDRVNSPLHF. The CDR3 bases are TGTGCCAGCAGTTGGGGTGACAGGGTCAATTCACCCCTCCACTTT.

V usage is TRBV24-1 and J usage is TRBJ2-1; D perhaps matches TRBD2 (6 bases). The CDR3 sequence is 14 residues long. The germline V gene encodes CDR1 KGHDR and CDR2 SFDVKD. The germline V and J ends were trimmed by 5 bases and 2 bases, with 9 bases remaining between them. As DNA, the CDR3 is TGTGCCACCAGTGGGGACTTAGCCTACAATGAGCAGTTCTTC. It yields the protein CATSGDLAYNEQFF.

The chain couples TRBV12-3 or TRBV12-4 to TRBJ2-3; TRBD1 is a possible D gene (5 bases). The CDR3 is made up of 13 amino acids. V was pared by 1 base and J by 5 bases, with 7 bases between. The CDR3 loop reads CASSLGGIDTQYF. CDR3 bases: TGTGCCAGCAGTTTAGGGGGCATAGATACGCAGTATTTT.

This clone has only one observation. This chain joins TRBV5-6 and TRBJ1-2; D uncertain. The CDR3 has 16 amino acids. From germline, CDR1 is SGHDT and CDR2 YYEEEE. The V end was cut by 0 bases, the J end by 4 bases, with 16 bases between. CDR3 nucleotides: TGTGCCAGCAGCTTGGGAGGCCCGCCTAGATCCTATGGCTACACCTTC. Translating gives CASSLGGPPRSYGYTF.